This T cell receptor beta chain was profiled in a study of T cells in Graves' hyperthyroidism and ophthalmopathy. Overall study findings and caveats: The authors' 13 V-J model separated ophthalmopathy from stable hyperthyroidism.

Authors of the study amplified TCR beta CDR3 regions from RNA transcripts. HTBI primers were the set used in a first-round RT-PCR of the TCR CDR3. TCRdb used MiXCR to reprocess the multiplex PCR reads, holding one entry per CDR3 protein. This table has roughly 99,000 distinct CDR3 sequences, about 17% appearing once. V lost 4 bases to trimming and J lost 5 bases; unmatched junction nucleotides: 6. Germline values: CDR1 SGDLS, CDR2 YYNGEE. CDR3 length: 15 residues. This clonotype was seen once. Antigen unknown. The origin of this receptor is a woman between 45 and 60 years old with Graves' hyperthyroidism. The rearrangement links TRBV9 to TRBJ2-1; 10 bases align to TRBD1. The sequencing sample was made of blood. CDR3 DNA: TGTGCCAGCAGCTATGAAGGGACAGGGGACAATGAGCAGTTCTTC. This gives the protein CASSYEGTGDNEQFF.